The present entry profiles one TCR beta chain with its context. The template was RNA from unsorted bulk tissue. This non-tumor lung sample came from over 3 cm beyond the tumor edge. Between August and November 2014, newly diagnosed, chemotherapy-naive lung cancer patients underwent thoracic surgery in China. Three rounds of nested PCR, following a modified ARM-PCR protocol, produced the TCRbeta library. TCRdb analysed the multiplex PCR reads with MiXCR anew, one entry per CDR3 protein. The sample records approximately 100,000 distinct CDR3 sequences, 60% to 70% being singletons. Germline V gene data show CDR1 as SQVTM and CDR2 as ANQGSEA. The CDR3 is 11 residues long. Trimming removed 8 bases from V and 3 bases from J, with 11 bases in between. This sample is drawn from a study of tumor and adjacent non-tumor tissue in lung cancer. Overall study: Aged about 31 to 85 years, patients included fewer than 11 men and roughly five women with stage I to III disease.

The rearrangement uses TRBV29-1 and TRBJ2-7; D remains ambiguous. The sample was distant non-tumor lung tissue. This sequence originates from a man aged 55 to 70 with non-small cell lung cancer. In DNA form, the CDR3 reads TGCAGCAGGAGAAGGGACTACGAGCAGTACTTC. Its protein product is CSRRRDYEQYF.